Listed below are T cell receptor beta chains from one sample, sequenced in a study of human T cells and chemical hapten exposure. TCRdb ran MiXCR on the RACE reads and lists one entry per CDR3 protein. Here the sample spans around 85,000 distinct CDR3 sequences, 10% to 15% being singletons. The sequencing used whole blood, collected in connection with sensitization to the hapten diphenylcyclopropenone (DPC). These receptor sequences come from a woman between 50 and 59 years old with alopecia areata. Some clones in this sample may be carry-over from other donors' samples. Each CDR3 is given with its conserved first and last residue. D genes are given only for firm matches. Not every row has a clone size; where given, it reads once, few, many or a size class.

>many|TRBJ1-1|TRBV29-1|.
TGCAGCGTTGAAGCTGACACTTCGAACACTGAAGCTTTCTTT
CSVEADTSNTEAFF
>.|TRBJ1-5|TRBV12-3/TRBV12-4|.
TGTGCCAGCAGTTTACAGTCCAATCAGCCCCAGCATTTT
CASSLQSNQPQHF
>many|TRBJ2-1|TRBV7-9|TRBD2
TGTGCCAGCAGCTCTCGATACGGGACTAGCGGGACCCACAATGAGCAGTTCTTC
CASSSRYGTSGTHNEQFF
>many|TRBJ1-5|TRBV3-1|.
TGTGCCAGCAGCCAAGGGCAGGGTGGACAGCCCCAGCATTTT
CASSQGQGGQPQHF
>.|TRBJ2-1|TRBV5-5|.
TGTGCCAGCAGCTTGGCCTGGACGGGTCACAATGAGCAGTTCTTC
CASSLAWTGHNEQFF
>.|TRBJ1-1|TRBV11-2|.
TGTGCCAGCAGCTTAGCAGGGCTGGGCACTGAAGCTTTCTTT
CASSLAGLGTEAFF
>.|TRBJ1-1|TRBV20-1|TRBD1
TGCAGTGCTGTCCCCGGGACAGGGGATTTCACTGAAGCTTTCTTT
CSAVPGTGDFTEAFF
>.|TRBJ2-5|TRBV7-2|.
TGTGCCAGCAGCTTATTGGGGGGAGGCCCCCAAGAGACCCAGTACTTC
CASSLLGGGPQETQYF
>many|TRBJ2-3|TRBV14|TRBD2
TGTGCCAGCAGCCAGGAATACAGCGGGAGTGGAACAGATACGCAGTATTTT
CASSQEYSGSGTDTQYF
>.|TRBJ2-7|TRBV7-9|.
TGTGCCAGCAGCCGTTGGGGGGCAGGCTACGAGCAGTACTTC
CASSRWGAGYEQYF
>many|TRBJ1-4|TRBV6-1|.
TGTGCCAGCAGTGATGTGCAGGGTCCGGAAAAACTGTTTTTT
CASSDVQGPEKLFF
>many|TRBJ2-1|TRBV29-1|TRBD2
TGCAGCGTTTCCGGACTAAGCGGGGGCTACAATGAGCAGTTCTTC
CSVSGLSGGYNEQFF
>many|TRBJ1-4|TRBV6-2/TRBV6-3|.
TGTGCCAGCAGTTACGTGGGGCGTGGAACTAATGAAAAACTGTTTTTT
CASSYVGRGTNEKLFF
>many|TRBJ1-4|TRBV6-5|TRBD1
TGTGCCAGCAGACCACAGGGGCGGAATGAAAAACTGTTTTTT
CASRPQGRNEKLFF
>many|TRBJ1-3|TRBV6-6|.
TGTGCCAGCATGGTCGTCTCTGGAAACACCATATATTTT
CASMVVSGNTIYF
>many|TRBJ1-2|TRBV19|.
TGTGCCAGTAGTATTTTAAATCATGGCTACACCTTC
CASSILNHGYTF
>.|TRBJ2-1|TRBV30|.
TGTGCCTGGAGTAGGTTAGCGGCCTCCTACAATGAGCAGTTCTTC
CAWSRLAASYNEQFF
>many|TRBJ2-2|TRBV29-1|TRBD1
TGCAGCGCCTCCGGGACAGGGTTTACCGGGGAGCTGTTTTTT
CSASGTGFTGELFF
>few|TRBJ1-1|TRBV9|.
TGTGCCAGCAGCGTTGGAGCAGGGACTGAAGCTTTCTTT
CASSVGAGTEAFF
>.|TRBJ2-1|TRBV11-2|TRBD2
TGTGCCAGCAGCTCCCACCTCGAGCGGGAAGGTTACAATGAGCAGTTCTTC
CASSSHLEREGYNEQFF
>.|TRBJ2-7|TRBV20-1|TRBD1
TGCAGTGCTAGTCCGGGACAGGGGCCCATAATCGACTACGAGCAGTACTTC
CSASPGQGPIIDYEQYF
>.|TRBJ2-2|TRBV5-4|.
TGTGCCAGCAGCTCCTACAGGTCCACCGGGGAGCTGTTTTTT
CASSSYRSTGELFF
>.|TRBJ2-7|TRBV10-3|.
TGTGCCATCAGTGAGGGGGGGCGTAGGGCCTACGAGCAGTACTTC
CAISEGGRRAYEQYF
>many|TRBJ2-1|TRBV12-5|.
TGTGCTAGTGGCTCTGCCACCGGACTATCCGACTCCTACAATGAGCAGTTCTTC
CASGSATGLSDSYNEQFF
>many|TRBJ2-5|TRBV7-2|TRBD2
TGTGCCAGCATCAGGGGACTAGCGGAGGCAGAGACCCAGTACTTC
CASIRGLAEAETQYF
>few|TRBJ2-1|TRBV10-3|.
TGTGCCATCCGGGCTATCAATGAGCAGTTCTTC
CAIRAINEQFF
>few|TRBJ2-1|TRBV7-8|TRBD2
TGTGCCAGCAGCTTAGGGACTAGCTCCCTAGGGGAGCAGTTCTTC
CASSLGTSSLGEQFF
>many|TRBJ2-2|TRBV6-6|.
TGTGCCAGCAGTAACCTAGACAGGCCACCGACCGGGGAGCTGTTTTTT
CASSNLDRPPTGELFF
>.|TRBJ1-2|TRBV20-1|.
TGCAGTGCTAATCCCCGTTCAGGACAGTCCTATGGCTACACCTTC
CSANPRSGQSYGYTF